A selection of T cell receptor beta chains follows, all from one sample in a study of control samples from healthy donors and cancer patients. TCRdb keeps only in-frame clones here, not all; method: immunoSEQ multiplex PCR. Of some 130,000 clones in the sample, roughly 91% were seen once. Sequencing was done on a sample of PBMCs. All receptors derive from a man aged 45 to 65 with head and neck cancer. The CDR3 runs from the conserved cysteine through the conserved F or W. D genes are given only for firm matches. Size is stated for part of the rows, as once, few or many counts, or as a class when the clone is expanded.

- - TRBJ2-7 TRBV3-1/TRBV3-2 CASSPGGSYEQYF TGTGCCAGCAGCCCCGGGGGCTCCTACGAGCAGTACTTC
- - TRBJ1-5 TRBV2 CASSVERSQPQHF TGTGCCAGCAGTGTGGAAAGGAGTCAGCCCCAGCATTTT
- - TRBJ1-2 TRBV12-3/TRBV12-4 CASSPGLGVWTF TGTGCCAGCAGCCCCGGGCTGGGGGTCTGGACCTTC
- - TRBJ1-5 TRBV30 CAWSLGGNQPQHF TGTGCCTGGAGTCTAGGAGGCAATCAGCCCCAGCATTTT
- - TRBJ1-2 TRBV13 CASSPSGISYGYTF TGTGCCAGCAGCCCGTCAGGGATATCCTATGGCTACACCTTC
- - TRBJ1-4 TRBV6-5 CASSSGGIATNEKLFF TGTGCCAGCAGTTCCGGCGGAATCGCAACTAATGAAAAACTGTTTTTT
TRBD2 - TRBJ2-1 TRBV7-2 CASRYERGSSYNEQFF TGTGCCAGCAGATACGAGCGGGGGAGCTCCTACAATGAGCAGTTCTTC
- - TRBJ2-1 TRBV30 CAWRGGGNEQFF TGTGCCTGGAGGGGAGGGGGGAATGAGCAGTTCTTC
- - TRBJ1-5 TRBV3-1/TRBV3-2 CASPSAGNQPQHF TGTGCCAGCCCCTCCGCGGGGAATCAGCCCCAGCATTTT
- - TRBJ1-5 TRBV7-8 CASSEGRWGVNQPQHF TGTGCCAGCAGCGAGGGACGGTGGGGGGTCAATCAGCCCCAGCATTTT
TRBD1 - TRBJ2-5 TRBV4-3 CASSQPGQGETQYF TGCGCCAGCAGCCAACCTGGACAGGGGGAGACCCAGTACTTC
- - TRBJ1-2 TRBV6-5 CASSYSSFRDGGYTF TGTGCCAGCAGTTACTCGAGTTTCAGGGATGGTGGCTACACCTTC
- - TRBJ1-2 TRBV5-6 CASSLGRTSYTF TGTGCCAGCAGCTTAGGACGCACAAGCTACACCTTC
- - TRBJ1-2 TRBV6-1 CASSEMRGILPNYGYTF TGTGCCAGCAGTGAAATGAGGGGAATCCTCCCTAACTATGGCTACACCTTC
- - TRBJ1-4 TRBV7-2 CASSPPRGEKLFF TGTGCCAGCAGCCCCCCCAGGGGTGAAAAACTGTTTTTT
TRBD1 - TRBJ2-3 TRBV7-7 CASSSGQGPDTQYF TGTGCCAGCAGCTCGGGACAGGGGCCAGATACGCAGTATTTT
- - TRBJ1-5 TRBV5-1 CASSLQGTGPQHF TGCGCCAGCAGCTTGCAGGGGACCGGGCCCCAGCATTTT
- few TRBJ2-5 TRBV12-3/TRBV12-4 CASSTLGETQYF TGTGCCAGCAGTACCCTCGGGGAGACCCAGTACTTC
- - TRBJ2-2 TRBV5-1 CASSLDSTGELFF TGCGCCAGCAGCCTCGACAGCACCGGGGAGCTGTTTTTT
- - TRBJ2-5 TRBV5-1 CASSGKQETQYF TGCGCCAGCAGCGGCAAGCAAGAGACCCAGTACTTC
- - TRBJ2-5 TRBV7-9 CASSPQETQYF TGTGCCAGCAGTCCCCAAGAGACCCAGTACTTC
- - TRBJ2-1 TRBV6-5 CASRGRGYNEQFF TGTGCCAGCAGGGGACGGGGATACAATGAGCAGTTCTTC
- once TRBJ2-7 TRBV6-2/TRBV6-3 CASSYGSPYEQYF TGTGCCAGCAGTTACGGCAGTCCCTACGAGCAGTACTTC
- - TRBJ1-3 TRBV6-2/TRBV6-3 CASSYGSSGNTIYF TGTGCCAGCAGTTACGGGAGCTCTGGAAACACCATATATTTT
- - TRBJ2-4 TRBV5-1 CASSLDRVLSIQYF TGCGCCAGCAGCTTGGACAGGGTGCTAAGCATTCAGTACTTC
TRBD1 - TRBJ2-3 TRBV24-1 CATSGRDRDTDTQYF TGTGCCACCAGTGGCCGGGACAGGGACACAGATACGCAGTATTTT
TRBD1 - TRBJ2-1 TRBV5-1 CASSDTRQGSYEQFF TGCGCCAGCAGCGATACGAGACAGGGATCATATGAGCAGTTCTTC
TRBD2 - TRBJ2-2 TRBV6-4 CASSDSAGASGGDKNTGELFF TGTGCCAGCAGTGACTCGGCAGGGGCTAGCGGGGGGGACAAAAACACCGGGGAGCTGTTTTTT
- - TRBJ1-1 TRBV5-1 CASSLTYGGPNTEAFF TGCGCCAGCAGCTTGACGTATGGGGGGCCGAACACTGAAGCTTTCTTT
TRBD2 few TRBJ2-7 TRBV18 CASSPSAGGPEQYF TGTGCCAGCTCACCTTCAGCGGGGGGGCCCGAGCAGTACTTC
- once TRBJ1-1 TRBV18 CASSPQLKVKAEAFF TGTGCCAGCTCACCACAGTTGAAAGTCAAAGCTGAAGCTTTCTTT
- - TRBJ2-1 TRBV7-2 CASRPQGLYNEQFF TGTGCCAGCAGGCCCCAGGGCCTTTACAATGAGCAGTTCTTC
- once TRBJ1-4 TRBV7-8 CASSLDDRINEKLFF TGTGCCAGCAGCTTAGATGACAGGATTAATGAAAAACTGTTTTTT
TRBD2 - TRBJ2-1 TRBV9 CASSVGGGGAFYEQFF TGTGCCAGCAGCGTAGGTGGCGGGGGGGCCTTCTATGAGCAGTTCTTC
- - TRBJ1-1 TRBV30 CAWSVRRGEAFF TGTGCCTGGAGTGTACGGCGTGGTGAAGCTTTCTTT
- - TRBJ2-3 TRBV10-3 CAISDGADTQYF TGTGCCATCAGTGATGGGGCAGATACGCAGTATTTT
- - TRBJ2-5 TRBV7-9 CASSSQETQYF TGTGCCAGCAGCTCACAAGAGACCCAGTACTTC
TRBD1 - TRBJ2-3 TRBV5-5 CASSTTGTGVGADTQYF TGTGCCAGCAGCACAACCGGGACAGGGGTGGGAGCAGATACGCAGTATTTT
TRBD1 once TRBJ2-2 TRBV5-1 CASSPGQVLGTGELFF TGCGCCAGCAGCCCTGGACAGGTCTTAGGCACCGGGGAGCTGTTTTTT
TRBD1 - TRBJ1-5 TRBV5-1 CASSLGTDQPQHF TGCGCCAGCAGCCTCGGGACAGATCAGCCCCAGCATTTT
- once TRBJ2-7 TRBV6-5 CASTNPPSEQYF TGTGCCAGCACTAACCCCCCCTCCGAGCAGTACTTC
TRBD2 few TRBJ2-5 TRBV6-1 CASSESAGGSETQYF TGTGCCAGCAGTGAATCGGCGGGGGGATCAGAGACCCAGTACTTC